Included here is one TCR beta chain sequence, with context. This entry belongs to a study of blood T cell repertoires in COVID-19. Generated by immunoSEQ multiplex PCR, the TCRdb table keeps only in-frame clones and is missing some. The table shows roughly 290,000 clones, with more than 85% occurring only once. The CDR3 extends over 15 amino acids. V lost 10 bases, J lost 4 bases, and 14 bases stayed unmatched. Germline CDR1 and CDR2: MDHEN and SYDVKM. The sample was peripheral blood. The gene calls are TRBV28 and TRBJ1-1, with 8 bases lining up with TRBD1. The receptor was derived from a man in his thirties or forties with acute or convalescent COVID-19. Here the CDR3 reads CATVPPGQGGTEAFF. As DNA, the CDR3 is TGTGCCACCGTCCCTCCTGGACAGGGAGGCACTGAAGCTTTCTTT. Variable domain in full (rest from reference TRBV28 and TRBJ1-1): DVKVTQSSRYLVKRTGEKVFLECVQDMDHENMFWYRQDPGLGLRLIYFSYDVKMKEKGDIPEGYSVSREKKERFSLILESASTNQTSMYLCATVPPGQGGTEAFFGQGTRLTVV.